This T cell receptor (beta chain) originates from a study of esophageal squamous cell carcinoma under preoperative chemotherapy. Findings and caveats of the study: Post-treatment tumor-infiltrating lymphocytes appeared partly derived from peripheral T cells migrating into the tumor. Peripheral T cells showed a significant TCR diversity increase after chemotherapy, unlike tumor-infiltrating lymphocytes.

The V end was cut by 3 bases, the J end by 1 base, with 11 bases between. CDR1 is MNHEY, CDR2 SVGAGI, per germline. CDR3 length: 15 residues. TCRdb re-derived calls from the PCR reads in MiXCR, one entry per CDR3 protein. The data contain about 18,000 distinct CDR3 sequences, more than 45% of them singletons. The time point here: after preoperative PTX-NDP chemotherapy. This clonotype was seen repeatedly, ten times or more. The antigen is not known. Sample acquisition took place from a patient given preoperative chemotherapy. The sequence came from a human donor with esophageal squamous cell carcinoma. The donor label of this sample is uncertain. The rearrangement uses TRBV6-5 and TRBJ2-3, with D maybe TRBD2 (6 bases). The CDR3 region has the DNA TGTGCCAGCAGTTATGTAGCGGACCGCACAGATACGCAGTATTTT. It yields the protein CASSYVADRTDTQYF.